Shown below are 3 T cell receptor beta chains from a single sample sequenced in a study of tumor and adjacent non-tumor tissue in lung cancer. No cell sorting was done before RNA was extracted from the tissue. A modified ARM-PCR protocol with three rounds of nested PCR amplified TCRbeta. Using its own MiXCR run on the multiplex PCR reads, TCRdb lists one record per CDR3 protein. This sample yields tens of thousands of distinct CDR3 sequences, of which under 80% are seen a single time; 9.5% to 15% belongs to the top ten. The sequenced material came from lung tumor tissue. The receptors stem from a woman in her forties or fifties with non-small cell lung cancer.

About this clonotype: One junction end does not reproduce the germline sequence, and a read error may be involved. J is TRBJ1-6 and V is TRBV5-5; 7 nucleotides match TRBD1. The CDR3 is 15 amino acids. Germline V gene sequence: CDR1 SGHKS, CDR2 YYEKEE (reference sequence). The CDR3 region has the DNA TGTGTCAGCTGCTTATCGCCGGGACAGAATTCACCCCTCCACTTT. Translation gives CVSCLSPGQNSPLHF.

A single count supports this clonotype. Mismatch with germline at one junction end may stem from a read error. This rearrangement joins TRBV11-2 to TRBJ2-1; 8 bases are shared with TRBD2. The CDR3 extends over 17 amino acids. Germline V gene lookup returns CDR1 SGHAT and CDR2 FQNNGV. CDR3 sequence (DNA): TGCGCCAGCAGCCTTCGAGCGGGAGACCTCGCGTACAATAGGCAGTTCTTC. Its translation is CASSLRAGDLAYNRQFF.

Concerning this clonotype itself: Germline and junction disagree at one end, which may indicate a read error. V and J are TRBV29-1 and TRBJ1-2; the match to TRBD1 covers 9 bases. Germline CDR1 is SQVTM and CDR2 is ANQGSEA. This CDR3 comprises 11 residues. DNA for the CDR3: TGCAGCGCATCGTGGACAGGGGTTTACACTTTC. This translates into CSASWTGVYTF.